Here is one T cell receptor (beta chain) with its context. The V gene lost 4 bases and the J gene lost 7 bases, with 12 bases spanning the gap. Germline V CDR1 and CDR2: SGDLS, YYNGEE. The CDR3 is made up of 13 amino acids. The data originate from a study of glioma-infiltrating T cells after dendritic cell vaccination. As for the study in general: Three intradermal dendritic cell vaccine injections were given every two weeks.

Amplification used 60 V beta primers and 13 J beta primers. The data were produced by immunoSEQ multiplex PCR, yet TCRdb's version contains in-frame clones alone and is incomplete. Among approximately 82,000 clones listed, roughly 90% were seen once. Before vaccination, two weeks after the third vaccination, and at progression, PBMC were collected. The starting material was blood, obtained before dendritic cell vaccination. This clonotype was sampled from a human donor with glioblastoma. The chain carries TRBV9 and TRBJ1-5; no definite D call. DNA of the CDR3: TGTGCCAGCAGCCCGGGAACGGGACAGCCCCAGCATTTT. This translates into CASSPGTGQPQHF.